A selection of T cell receptor beta chains follows, all from one sample in a study of blood T cell repertoires in COVID-19. Data came from immunoSEQ multiplex PCR; TCRdb stores just in-frame clones and leaves some out. This table holds roughly 80,000 clones, more than 70% found once. Sequenced sample: peripheral blood. The receptors derive from a woman aged 60-75 years with acute or convalescent COVID-19. CDR3s include the opening cysteine and the closing phenylalanine or tryptophan.

TRBV5-4	TRBJ2-1	CASSLDKHEQFF
TRBV6-6	TRBJ1-1	CASTRDETEAFF
TRBV3-1/TRBV3-2	TRBJ2-7	CASSQSQERTTGSYEQYF
TRBV5-6	TRBJ1-1	CASSSEGGGVPEAFF
TRBV24-1	TRBJ2-2	CATSDGGQGATGELFF
TRBV7-8	TRBJ1-1	CASSWRGAGALMNTEAFF
TRBV11-3	TRBJ2-1	CASSFRGEQFF
TRBV6-5	TRBJ2-7	CASLGNRGQIHEQYF
TRBV7-2	TRBJ1-6	CASSFRGTGSYNSPLHF
TRBV12-5	TRBJ1-5	CASGLGDRQPQHF
TRBV21-1	TRBJ2-2	CASSSRLAGTGELFF
TRBV4-1	TRBJ1-3	CASSQDDRGKTIYF
TRBV19	TRBJ2-7	CASSIDHRDGSKQYF
TRBV30	TRBJ1-1	CAWSREALEAFF
TRBV7-2	TRBJ2-3	CASSFSGSTDTQYF
TRBV6-4	TRBJ2-7	CASSDLAGDNSYEQYF
TRBV30	TRBJ1-1	CAWDRGLNTEAFF
TRBV19	TRBJ2-7	CASSIGYLGLEQYF
TRBV5-1	TRBJ2-7	CASSLELAGFSYEQYF
TRBV5-1	TRBJ2-7	CASSLEASSEQYF
TRBV2	TRBJ2-7	CASRDGTSGRPSYEQYF
TRBV5-1	TRBJ2-5	CASSLSAGIETQYF
TRBV19	TRBJ1-5	CASSTRNLGGSNQPQHF
TRBV7-9	TRBJ1-2	CASSLEALRGYTF
TRBV6-2/TRBV6-3	TRBJ1-5	CASSYALGQGSNQPQHF
TRBV6-5	TRBJ2-5	CASSSQGETQYF
TRBV12-5	TRBJ2-3	CASGPTGIGRTDTQYF
TRBV9	TRBJ1-4	CASSVYTGATNEKLFF
TRBV29-1	TRBJ1-4	CSVEDPGAREKLFF
TRBV5-6	TRBJ1-2	CASSLRGLPGYTF
TRBV2	TRBJ1-2	CASTLRTGGALGYTF
TRBV13	TRBJ2-3	CASSLGFTLADAFTDTQYF
TRBV28	TRBJ1-2	CASSFDRGGYTF
TRBV5-1	TRBJ1-3	CASSSRGQGRNTIYF
TRBV30	TRBJ1-1	CAALQGSTEAFF
TRBV24-1	TRBJ2-7	CATSDPPGGEQYF
TRBV20-1	TRBJ2-1	CTPGLVNEQFF
TRBV12-3/TRBV12-4	TRBJ1-1	CASGTGRDTEAFF